The source of this TCR beta chain is a study of identical twins. Study outcomes and limitations: In beta out-of-frame sequences, the excess sharing between twins was weaker. Twin sharing of out-of-frame TCR alpha was underestimated by models in monozygotic pairs. There is a chance that invariant MAIT and iNKT cells partially muddied zero-insertion analyses.

Trimming took 5 bases from V and 2 from J; bases not matched to a gene: 5. The germline gives CDR1 SNHLY, CDR2 FYNNEI. This CDR3 contains 15 residues. A universal primer site was added by template switching, and unique molecular identifiers were carried by the cDNA. MiXCR was run by TCRdb on the 5' RACE reads, yielding one entry per CDR3 protein. The sample shows under 900,000 distinct CDR3 sequences, approximately 13% of them seen only once. This clonotype appeared a few times. Its antigen is as yet unknown. These sequences were also reported in another study, on yellow fever vaccine responses in identical twins.

The receptor comes from a woman younger than 35 in good health. Sample: PBMCs. The chain joins TRBV2 to TRBJ2-3, with 9 bases identical to TRBD2. CDR3: CASSRASGATDTQYF. Written as DNA, the CDR3 is TGTGCCAGCAGTAGGGCTAGCGGGGCCACAGATACGCAGTATTTT.